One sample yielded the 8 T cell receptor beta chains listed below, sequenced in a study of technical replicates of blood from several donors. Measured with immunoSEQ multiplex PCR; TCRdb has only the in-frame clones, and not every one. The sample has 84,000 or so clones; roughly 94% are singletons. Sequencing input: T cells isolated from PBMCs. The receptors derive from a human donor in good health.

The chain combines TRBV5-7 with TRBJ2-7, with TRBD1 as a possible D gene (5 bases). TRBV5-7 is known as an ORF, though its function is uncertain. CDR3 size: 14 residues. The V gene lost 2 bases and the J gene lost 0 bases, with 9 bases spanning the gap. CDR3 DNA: TGTGCCAGCAGCTTTCAGGGATTCTCCTACGAGCAGTACTTC. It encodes CASSFQGFSYEQYF.

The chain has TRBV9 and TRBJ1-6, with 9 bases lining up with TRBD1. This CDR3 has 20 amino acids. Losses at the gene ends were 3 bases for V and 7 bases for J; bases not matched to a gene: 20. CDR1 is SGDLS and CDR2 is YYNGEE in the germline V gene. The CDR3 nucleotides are TGTGCCAGCAGCGCCCCGGGACCGGGACAGGGCAATTTACTGAATTCACCCCTCCACTTT. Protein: CASSAPGPGQGNLLNSPLHF.

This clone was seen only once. The CDR3 DNA is TGTGCCAGCAGTTTGGAGAGGCGGGGAGCTTTCTTT. Amino acid sequence: CASSLERRGAFF. V and J are TRBV28 and TRBJ1-1; D not resolved. The CDR3 has 12 residues. CDR1 is MDHEN, CDR2 SYDVKM, per germline. Trimming shortened V by 3 bases and J by 10 bases, and 12 bases separated the two germline ends.

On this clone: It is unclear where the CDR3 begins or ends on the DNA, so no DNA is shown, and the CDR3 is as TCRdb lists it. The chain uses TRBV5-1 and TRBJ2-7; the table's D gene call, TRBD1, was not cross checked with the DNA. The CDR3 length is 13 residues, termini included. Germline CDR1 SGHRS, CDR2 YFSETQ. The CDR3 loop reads CASSLVAQGASHF.

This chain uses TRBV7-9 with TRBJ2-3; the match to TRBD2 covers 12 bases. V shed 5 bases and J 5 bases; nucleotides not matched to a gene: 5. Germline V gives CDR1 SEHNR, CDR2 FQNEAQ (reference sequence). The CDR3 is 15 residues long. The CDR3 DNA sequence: TGTGCCAGCAGCCGATCTAGCGGGAGGGTAGATACGCAGTATTTT. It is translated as CASSRSSGRVDTQYF. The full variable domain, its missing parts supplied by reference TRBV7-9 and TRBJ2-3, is DTGVSQNPRHKITKRGQNVTFRCDPISEHNRLYWYRQTLGQGPEFLTYFQNEAQLEKSRLLSDRFSAERPKGSFSTLEIQRTEQGDSAMYLCASSRSSGRVDTQYFGPGTRLTVL.

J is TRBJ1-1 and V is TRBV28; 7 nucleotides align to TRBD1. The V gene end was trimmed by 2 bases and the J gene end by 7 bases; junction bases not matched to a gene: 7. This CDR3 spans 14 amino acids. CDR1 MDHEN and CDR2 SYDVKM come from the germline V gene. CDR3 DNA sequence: TGTGCCAGCAGTTTAAGGATAGGGACAGTTGAAGCTTTCTTT. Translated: CASSLRIGTVEAFF.

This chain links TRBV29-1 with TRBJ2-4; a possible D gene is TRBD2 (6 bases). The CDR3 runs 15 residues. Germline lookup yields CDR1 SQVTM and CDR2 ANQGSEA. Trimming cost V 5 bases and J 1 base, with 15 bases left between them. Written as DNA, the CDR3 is TGCAGCGTTACGTTCCTTGGGAGGGCCAAAAACATTCAGTACTTC. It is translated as CSVTFLGRAKNIQYF.

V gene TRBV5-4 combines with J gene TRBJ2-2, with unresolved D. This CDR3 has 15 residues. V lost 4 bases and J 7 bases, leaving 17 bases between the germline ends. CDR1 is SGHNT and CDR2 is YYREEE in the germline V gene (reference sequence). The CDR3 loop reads CASSPLSGIRGELFF. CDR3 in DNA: TGTGCCAGCAGCCCTCTCTCGGGTATTCGCGGGGAGCTGTTTTTT.